Following are 2 T cell receptor beta chains from one sample sequenced in a study of T cells after yellow fever vaccination. MiXCR, applied by TCRdb to the 5' RACE reads, yields one record per CDR3 protein. Counted here are around 160,000 distinct CDR3 sequences, 6% to 7.5% occurring once; the ten biggest clones make up 2.5%. Source: CD4+ T cells sorted from PBMCs, taken roughly 5 days after the first yellow fever vaccination. The receptors originated from a young man who received the YFV17D yellow fever vaccine.

This clonotype was counted many times. CDR3 coding DNA: TGTGCCAGCCAGGGCCAATTGATCCCGTCTGGCTACACCTTC. Protein product: CASQGQLIPSGYTF. The chain couples TRBV12-3 or TRBV12-4 to TRBJ1-2; possible D gene TRBD1, 5 bases. CDR3 length: 14 amino acids. V was cut by 8 bases and J by 7 bases, with 20 bases left in between.

V gene TRBV6-5 combines with J gene TRBJ2-5, with TRBD2 matching 10 bases. This CDR3 has 18 residues. The V and J ends lost 5 bases and 5 bases, in that order; junction bases with no gene match: 17. Germline CDR1 is MNHEY and CDR2 is SVGAGI. Here the CDR3 reads CASSPWVAGGQQVETQYF. The CDR3 DNA sequence: TGTGCCAGCAGTCCCTGGGTAGCGGGGGGCCAACAGGTGGAGACCCAGTACTTC.